This T cell receptor beta chain was found in a study of cytomegalovirus exposure and HLA in healthy donors. Vbeta (60) and Jbeta (13) primers were used in the PCR. The method was immunoSEQ multiplex PCR; TCRdb's version includes in-frame clones alone and lacks a portion of them. The sample consists of some 160,000 clones, roughly 80% of them appearing once. About this clone: The antigen is unknown.

Study-level points and caveats: Altogether, 170 or so TCR beta chains were recorded as cytomegalovirus-associated. For most TCR beta V segments, an earlier analysis put the productive rate at about 87% or about 30% of the time.

The CDR3 contains 15 residues. Germline V CDR1 and CDR2: SGHRS, YFSETQ. Trimming removed 4 bases from V and 2 bases from J, with 16 bases in between. The sequence derives from a woman in her 40s in good health and CMV-seropositive. Sequencing was done on a sample of PBMCs. The genes are TRBV5-1 and TRBJ2-7; D is ambiguous. This chain's CDR3 is CASSPPGSATYEQYF. CDR3 in DNA: TGCGCCAGCAGCCCCCCCGGCTCAGCGACCTACGAGCAGTACTTC.